This TCR beta chain emerged from a study of cytomegalovirus exposure and HLA in healthy donors. The PCR contained 60 Vbeta and 13 Jbeta primers. In the study's own analysis: Among the unique TCR beta chains that a later analysis counted, about 84 million in all, about 11 million were shared. The protocol was immunoSEQ multiplex PCR, while the TCRdb copy is restricted to in-frame clones and leaves out a portion. V, J and clone size were drawn from that table, and D and trimming were deduced from the DNA. The sample carries more than 85,000 clones, over 65% recorded once. This clone was seen only a few times. The antigen remains undetermined. Regarding the study as a whole: Later analysis identified around 15,000 TCR beta sequences associated with HLA alleles, using a false discovery rate threshold of 0.05. In vitro checks showed that a few CMV-associated chains really do target CMV antigens.

Sequencing was performed on PBMCs. This clonotype was obtained from a man aged 25 to 40 in good health and CMV-seropositive.

Here the CDR3 DNA reads TGTGCCAGCAGTTTACCCCCCGGGACTAGTCACAATGAGCAGTTCTTC. Encoded protein: CASSLPPGTSHNEQFF. The V call is TRBV27, the J call TRBJ2-1, with 8 positions matching TRBD2. Germline CDR1 and CDR2: MNHEY and SMNVEV (reference sequence). V was pared by 2 bases and J by 5 bases, with 8 bases of the junction left unmatched. The CDR3 is made up of 16 amino acids.